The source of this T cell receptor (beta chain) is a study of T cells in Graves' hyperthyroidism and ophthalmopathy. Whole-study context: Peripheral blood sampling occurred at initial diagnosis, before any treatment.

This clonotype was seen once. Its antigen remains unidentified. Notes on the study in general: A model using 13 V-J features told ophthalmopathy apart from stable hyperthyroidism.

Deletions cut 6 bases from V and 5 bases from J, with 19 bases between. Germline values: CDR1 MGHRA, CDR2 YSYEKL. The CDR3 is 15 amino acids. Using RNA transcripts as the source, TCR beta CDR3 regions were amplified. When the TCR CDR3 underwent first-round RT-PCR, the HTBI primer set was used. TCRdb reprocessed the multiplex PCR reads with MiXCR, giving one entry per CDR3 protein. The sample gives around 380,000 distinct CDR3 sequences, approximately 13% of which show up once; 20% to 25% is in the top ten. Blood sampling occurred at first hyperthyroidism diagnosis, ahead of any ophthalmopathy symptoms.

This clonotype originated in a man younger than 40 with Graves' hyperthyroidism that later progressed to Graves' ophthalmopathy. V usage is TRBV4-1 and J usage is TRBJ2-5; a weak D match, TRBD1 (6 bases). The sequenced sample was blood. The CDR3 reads CASSNTLQGGETQYF. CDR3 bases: TGCGCCAGCAGTAACACCCTACAGGGTGGGGAGACCCAGTACTTC.